The 10 T cell receptor beta chains in this list originate from one sample, sequenced in a study of blood T cell repertoires in COVID-19. TCRdb keeps only in-frame clones here, not all; method: immunoSEQ multiplex PCR. The top ten hold approximately 30% of the sample, which has 100,000 or so clones, 75% to 90% seen once. The sequencing sample was made of peripheral blood. The source of these receptors is a woman aged 80 or older with acute or convalescent COVID-19.

This chain uses TRBV2 with TRBJ2-5; D may be TRBD1 (6 bases). The CDR3 runs 12 residues. Germline V lookup: CDR1 SNHLY, CDR2 FYNNEI. V lost 3 bases to trimming and J lost 4 bases, with 6 bases between them. CDR3 coding DNA: TGTGCCAGCAGTGAGGACAGAGAGACCCAGTACTTC. Protein product: CASSEDRETQYF.

The chain combines TRBV18 with TRBJ1-6, with a weak D call TRBD1 (5 bases). The CDR3 is made up of 13 amino acids. The germline V and J ends were trimmed by 2 bases and 8 bases, with 7 bases remaining between them. Germline CDR1 KGHSH, CDR2 LQKENI. CDR3 in DNA: TGTGCCAGCTCACCAGACAGAGATTCACCCCTCCACTTT. Its protein product is CASSPDRDSPLHF.

The CDR3 here is CATSRDGRNTEAFF. CDR3 coding DNA: TGTGCCACCAGCAGAGATGGGCGAAACACTGAAGCTTTCTTT. The genes are TRBV15 and TRBJ1-1; D remains ambiguous. The V end was cut by 0 bases, the J end by 2 bases, with 7 bases between. Germline-derived CDR1 and CDR2 are LNHNV and YYDKDF (reference sequence). CDR3 length: 14 amino acids.

The rearrangement links TRBV18 to TRBJ2-5, with D perhaps TRBD1 (6 bases). Germline V lookup: CDR1 KGHSH, CDR2 LQKENI. Trimming cost V 4 bases and J 3 bases, with 9 bases left between them. The length of the CDR3 is 13 residues. The CDR3 nucleotides read TGTGCCAGCTCACGACAGGAGAAAGAGACCCAGTACTTC. Protein: CASSRQEKETQYF.

The chain has TRBV5-5 and TRBJ2-7; 7 bases are a match to TRBD1. J gave up 6 bases and V 2 bases, and 8 bases lay outside the gene matches. This CDR3 has 14 residues. CDR1 is SGHKS and CDR2 is YYEKEE in the germline V gene (reference sequence). CDR3 nucleotides: TGTGCCAGCAGCTTTAACAGGGGATCGTCCGAGCAGTACTTC. Its protein product is CASSFNRGSSEQYF.

The rearrangement uses TRBV20-1 and TRBJ2-3; D unclear. Germline values: CDR1 DFQATT, CDR2 SNEGSKA (reference sequence). The CDR3 extends over 11 amino acids. V lost 5 bases and J 6 bases, leaving 9 bases between the germline ends. DNA of the CDR3: TGCAGTGCTTCTAGTGGGGATACGCAGTATTTT. Its protein product is CSASSGDTQYF.

The chain joins TRBV7-9 to TRBJ2-3; no firm D call. Germline loops: CDR1 SEHNR, CDR2 FQNEAQ (reference sequence). The CDR3 is 12 amino acids. With 3 bases removed from V and 3 bases from J, the gap between germline ends came to 4 bases. CDR3: CASSFSTDTQYF. The CDR3 DNA is TGTGCCAGCAGCTTCTCTACAGATACGCAGTATTTT.

The chain's CDR3 is CASSQDPQGAYTEAFF. In nucleotides, the CDR3 is TGCGCCAGCAGCCAAGATCCCCAGGGGGCGTACACTGAAGCTTTCTTT. The J gene is TRBJ1-1, the V gene TRBV4-3; the match to TRBD1 covers 8 bases. Unmatched junction bases numbered 6, after V lost 0 bases and J lost 3 bases. CDR1 is LGHNA and CDR2 is YSLEER in the germline V gene. CDR3 size: 16 residues.

The CDR3 is CASSVGGPYEQYF. In nucleotides, the CDR3 is TGTGCCAGCAGTGTGGGGGGGCCCTACGAGCAGTACTTC. The V gene is TRBV12-3 or TRBV12-4, the J gene TRBJ2-7; TRBD2 is a possible D gene (7 bases). The CDR3 contains 13 residues. Trimming pared 5 bases from V and 2 bases from J, leaving 10 bases between.

The chain links TRBV7-6 to TRBJ1-4; 12 bases are a match to TRBD1. Losses at the gene ends were 1 base for V and 11 bases for J; bases not matched to a gene: 17. This CDR3 has 19 amino acids. CDR1 is SGHVS and CDR2 is FNYEAQ in the germline V gene. CDR3 in amino acids: CASSLGSPSGTGGAEKLFF. The CDR3 DNA reads TGTGCCAGCAGCTTAGGATCCCCGTCCGGGACAGGGGGCGCGGAGAAACTGTTTTTT.